This T cell receptor beta chain originates from a study of blood T cell repertoires in COVID-19. As for the study in general: Researchers got acute and convalescent COVID-19 samples from the United States, Italy and Spain. The cDNA or gDNA used as material had been derived from T cells, B-cell-depleted T cells, or PBMCs.

The CDR3 runs 19 residues. V was pared by 5 bases and J by 2 bases, with 14 bases of the junction left unmatched. The germline CDR1 and CDR2 sequences are SEHNR and FQNEAQ (reference sequence). The authors' processing: By means of reference gene primer amplification, nucleated cell counts were estimated. Data came from immunoSEQ multiplex PCR; TCRdb stores just in-frame clones and leaves some out. The V and J calls and the clone size are those of that table, but D and trimming were determined from the DNA. Seen here are some 200,000 clones, around four fifths observed once, and the top ten hold around 14%.

The origin of this receptor is a man under 40 with active or convalescent COVID-19. The rearrangement links TRBV7-9 to TRBJ2-7; TRBD2 matches 14 bases. The material sequenced was peripheral blood. The CDR3 region is CASSTRSGTSGRSTYEQYF. As DNA, the CDR3 is TGTGCCAGCAGCACCCGTTCGGGGACTAGCGGGAGATCGACCTACGAGCAGTACTTC.